This paragraph reports one T cell receptor beta chain. This sample was taken from a study of patients and donors after allogeneic stem cell transplantation. TCRdb reprocessed the RT-PCR reads via MiXCR and lists one record per CDR3 protein. Among about a million distinct CDR3 sequences listed, roughly 17% were seen once. The material sequenced was blood, either unsorted or a sorted T cell fraction (not recorded which). The sequence was collected from a human donor who was either an allogeneic HSCT recipient or a stem cell or donor lymphocyte infusion donor (not recorded which). It is not recorded whose cells these are; they may come from a transplant donor.

The CDR3 region is CASSRQWYEQYF. The DNA of the CDR3 is TGTGCCAGCAGCCGCCAATGGTACGAGCAGTACTTC. This sequence joins TRBV3-1 and TRBJ2-7; D remains ambiguous. V dropped 4 bases and J dropped 4 bases, with 8 bases sitting between them. The CDR3 length is 12 residues. Germline V gives CDR1 LGHDT, CDR2 YNNKEL (reference sequence).